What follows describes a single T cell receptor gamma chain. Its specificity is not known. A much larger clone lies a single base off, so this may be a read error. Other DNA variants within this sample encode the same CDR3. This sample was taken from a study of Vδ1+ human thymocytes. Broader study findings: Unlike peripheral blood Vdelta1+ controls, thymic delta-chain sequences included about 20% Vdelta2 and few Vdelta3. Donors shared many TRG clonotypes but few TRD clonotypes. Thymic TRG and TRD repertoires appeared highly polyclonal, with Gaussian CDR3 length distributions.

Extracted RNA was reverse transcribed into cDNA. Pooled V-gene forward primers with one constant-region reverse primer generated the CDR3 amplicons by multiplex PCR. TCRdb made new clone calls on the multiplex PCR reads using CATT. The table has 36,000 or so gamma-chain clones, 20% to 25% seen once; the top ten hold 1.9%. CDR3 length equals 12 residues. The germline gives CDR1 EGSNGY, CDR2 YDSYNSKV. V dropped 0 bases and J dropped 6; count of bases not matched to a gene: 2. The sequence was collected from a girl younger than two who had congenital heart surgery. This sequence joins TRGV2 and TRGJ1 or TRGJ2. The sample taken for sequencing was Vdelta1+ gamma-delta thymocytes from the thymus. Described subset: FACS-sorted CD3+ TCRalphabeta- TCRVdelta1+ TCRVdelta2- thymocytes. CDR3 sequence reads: CATWDGSYKKLF. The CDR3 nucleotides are TGTGCCACCTGGGACGGGAGTTATAAGAAACTCTTT.